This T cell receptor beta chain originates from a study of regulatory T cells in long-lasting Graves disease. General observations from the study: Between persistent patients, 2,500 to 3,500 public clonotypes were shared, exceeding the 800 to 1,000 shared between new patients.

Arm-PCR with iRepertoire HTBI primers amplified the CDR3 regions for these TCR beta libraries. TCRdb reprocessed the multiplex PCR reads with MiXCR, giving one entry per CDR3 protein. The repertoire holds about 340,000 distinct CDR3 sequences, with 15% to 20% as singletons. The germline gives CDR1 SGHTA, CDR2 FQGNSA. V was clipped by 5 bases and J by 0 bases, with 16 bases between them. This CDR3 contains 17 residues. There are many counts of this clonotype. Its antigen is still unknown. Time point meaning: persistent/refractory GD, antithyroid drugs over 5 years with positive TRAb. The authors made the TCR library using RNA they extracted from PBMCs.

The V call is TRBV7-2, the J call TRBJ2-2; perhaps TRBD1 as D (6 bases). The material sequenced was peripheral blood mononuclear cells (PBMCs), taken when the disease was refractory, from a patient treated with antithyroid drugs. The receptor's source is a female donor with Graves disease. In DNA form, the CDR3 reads TGTGCCAGCAGCCCTATGACCGGGACAACGAACACCGGGGAGCTGTTTTTT. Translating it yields CASSPMTGTTNTGELFF. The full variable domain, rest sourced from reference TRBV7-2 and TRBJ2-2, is GAGVSQSPSNKVTEKGKDVELRCDPISGHTALYWYRQSLGQGLEFLIYFQGNSAPDKSGLPSDRFSAERTGGSVSTLTIQRTQQEDSAVYLCASSPMTGTTNTGELFFGEGSRLTVL.